This record covers a single TCR beta chain. What antigen it recognizes has not been identified. No much larger clonotype is one base removed from it; base qualities were not supplied. Per the publication, the time point label means: baseline before first vaccination. The vaccinee samples were drawn from two UK trials, COV001 and COV002, one of which was a single-blind randomized controlled phase 2/3 trial testing AZD1222 (ChAdOx1 nCoV-19) in healthy adults. For TCRbeta chain sequencing, PBMC samples were collected from trial participants at day 0 and at day 28 after the second dose. The sample comes from a study of T cell responses to AZD1222 COVID-19 vaccine (dated by TCRdb to about 2021). About the investigation overall: AZD1222 recipients whose second dose came at about 4 weeks and those whose second dose came at about 12 weeks were combined into one group, since spike-specific TCR depth and breadth did not differ between the two schedules. TCR sequencing covered 233 trial participants: around 210 given two doses of AZD1222 and approximately 26 given two doses of MenACWY control vaccine. Trial participants were enrolled into age subgroups of 18-55, 56-69 and 70-plus years, which contained around 150, 29 and 61 TCR-sequenced participants, respectively.

Results the study describes overall, beyond this receptor: Conclusions about previously exposed vaccinees were limited because only five to seven AZD1222 recipients were SARS-CoV-2 seropositive at baseline. The whole spike protein was spanned by vaccine-associated CD4 TCRs, and dominant responses were seen in regions 160-218 and 743-854. Spike-specific TCR breadth and depth rose significantly after two AZD1222 doses compared with day 0 and with MenACWY recipients. Epitopes outside the regions mutated in the B.1.351 and B.1.1.7 variants were reportedly recognized by nearly half of the unique spike-specific TCRs. Participants were mostly white British and included more females than males, and it was suggested by the authors that clonal diversity may have been underestimated. In the small 56-69-year group, the increase in depth fell short of significance, most likely because of low power. Because no samples from the day 14 peak response were available, repertoires could be characterized only after the peak T cell response.

The CDR3 regions of human TCRbeta chains were subjected to immunosequencing. The authors processed their data as follows. TCRs in the repertoires were compared against a reference library of SARS-CoV-2-specific TCRs that had been generated with the MIRA antigen-specificity platform. Breadth was defined as the fraction of unique TCRs that were SARS-CoV-2-associated. Depth was defined as the fraction of total T cells that were SARS-CoV-2-associated. Using the MIRA data, every spike-specific TCR was mapped to the spike region that the TCR reacted to and assigned to either a CD4 or a CD8 class. Log10-transformed breadth and depth values were compared by one-way ANOVA with Sidak's multiple comparisons tests. TCRdb's version of the immuneACCESS table is confined to in-frame rearrangements and falls short of the full clone set. An unresolved V gene accounts for under half of the shortfall where checked; the remainder is of unknown origin. V, J and clone size were drawn from that table, and D and trimming were deduced from the DNA. The sample has roughly 100,000 clones on record, 88% of them singletons. The ten largest clones take up less than 9.5% of the sample.

The CDR3 runs 15 residues from the cysteine to the phenylalanine. Solely the CDR3 DNA is kept, with 45 bases framed from the first base. Trimming costs V 5 bases and J 2 bases, and their ends lie 16 bases apart. CDR1 is given as MDHEN and CDR2 as SYDVKM, both from the germline V gene. Sequencing was performed on peripheral blood, taken on day 0 of AZD1222 vaccination. The source of this sequence is an adult in good health. The rearrangement combines TRBV28 with TRBJ2-7, and the D gene may be TRBD2, 6 bases matching. The CDR3 sequence is CASSANRDSTYEQYF. The sequenced DNA is TGTGCCAGCAGTGCCAACCGGGACTCAACCTACGAGCAGTACTTC.